Below, 28 T cell receptor beta chains from the same sample are listed, as sequenced in a study of OX40 agonist ivuxolimab in advanced cancers. Clones were read by immunoSEQ multiplex PCR, and TCRdb kept only the in-frame ones, dropping some. The sample comprises 70,000 to 95,000 clones, about 92% of which are singletons, and roughly 0.5% rests with the top ten. The sample was CD4+ or CD8+ T cells sorted from blood, taken in a trial of the OX40 agonist ivuxolimab. These receptor sequences come from an adult with an advanced solid tumor such as melanoma, head and neck, liver or kidney cancer.

This chain uses TRBV7-2 with TRBJ2-5, with 7 positions matching TRBD2. The trim removed 8 bases at V and 0 bases at J, leaving 6 bases unmatched. Germline values: CDR1 SGHTA, CDR2 FQGNSA. The CDR3 spans 14 residues. The CDR3 loop reads CASAWGGNQETQYF. The DNA of the CDR3 is TGTGCCAGCGCCTGGGGGGGGAACCAAGAGACCCAGTACTTC.

The gene calls are TRBV19 and TRBJ2-2, with D unresolved. The CDR3 sequence is 15 residues long. V was clipped by 7 bases and J by 5 bases, with 17 bases between them. Germline V gene data show CDR1 as LNHDA and CDR2 as SQIVND (reference sequence). CDR3 bases: TGTGCCAGTACCACACCCCCCCTAGGGACCGGGGAGCTGTTTTTT. It encodes CASTTPPLGTGELFF.

The genes are TRBV6-5 and TRBJ2-5; D gene unclear. The CDR3 totals 12 residues. In germline, CDR1 is MNHEY, CDR2 SVGAGI. Trimming cost V 2 bases and J 5 bases, with 6 bases left between them. CDR3 sequence (DNA): TGTGCCAGCAGTTACCCATGGGAGACCCAGTACTTC. It is translated as CASSYPWETQYF.

This clone appeared a single time. J is TRBJ2-1 and V is TRBV18, with a tentative D call TRBD1 (6 bases). CDR1 and CDR2 (germline): KGHSH, LQKENI. The CDR3 covers 16 residues. Trimming left V 5 bases short and J 8 bases short, with 22 bases between. The DNA of the CDR3 is TGTGCCAGCTCAGCTCGGACAGTATCTTTAGACGATGAGCAGTTCTTC. This codes for CASSARTVSLDDEQFF.

CDR3 nucleotides: TGTGCCAGTAGTATGCCAGCAGCGGGAGGGCCCAATGAGCAGTTCTTC. Translation gives CASSMPAAGGPNEQFF. The rearrangement joins TRBV19 to TRBJ2-1; TRBD2 matches 10 bases. Losses at the gene ends were 3 bases for V and 6 bases for J; bases not matched to a gene: 8. Germline CDR1 reads LNHDA; CDR2 reads SQIVND (reference sequence). The CDR3 is 16 residues long.

The gene calls are TRBV6-6 and TRBJ2-7; tentatively, D is TRBD1 (6 bases). The V and J ends lost 6 bases and 5 bases respectively, with 23 bases between them. Per the germline V gene, CDR1 is MNHNY and CDR2 is SVGAGI (reference sequence). This CDR3 region has 16 residues. The DNA of the CDR3 is TGTGCCAGCAGCCCCCATGGGGCAGGGGTTAACGACGAGCAGTACTTC. It specifies CASSPHGAGVNDEQYF.

The chain recombines TRBV5-4 with TRBJ2-1; 10 positions agree with TRBD2. The CDR3 is 15 amino acids. CDR1 and CDR2 from the germline V gene are SGHNT and YYREEE (reference sequence). V lost 1 base and J lost 9; bases outside the gene matches: 7. CDR3 protein: CASSLTTGLASEQFF. CDR3 sequence (DNA): TGTGCCAGCAGCTTGACAACGGGACTAGCGAGTGAGCAGTTCTTC.

The chain joins TRBV19 to TRBJ1-5; a weak D match, TRBD1 (5 bases). Germline V gene sequence: CDR1 LNHDA, CDR2 SQIVND (reference sequence). The CDR3 sequence is 15 residues long. Deletions cut 4 bases from V and 4 bases from J, with 14 bases between. In DNA, the CDR3 is TGTGCCAGTAGTAGACTCACACAGGTGAATCAGCCCCAGCATTTT. Its protein product is CASSRLTQVNQPQHF. Combining the CDR3 with reference TRBV19 and TRBJ1-5 gives the whole variable domain DGGITQSPKYLFRKEGQNVTLSCEQNLNHDAMYWYRQDPGQGLRLIYYSQIVNDFQKGDIAEGYSVSREKKESFPLTVTSAQKNPTAFYLCASSRLTQVNQPQHFGDGTRLSIL.

The gene calls are TRBV2 and TRBJ1-2, with D maybe TRBD1 (6 bases). V lost 5 bases and J 2 bases, leaving 18 bases between the germline ends. The CDR3 has 16 amino acids. The germline V gene has CDR1 SNHLY and CDR2 FYNNEI. CDR3 sequence reads: CASSPAAGQRNYGYTF. The CDR3, as DNA: TGTGCCAGCAGTCCCGCCGCCGGACAGAGAAACTATGGCTACACCTTC.

The gene calls are TRBV19 and TRBJ2-1, with 10 positions matching TRBD1. The CDR3 covers 15 residues. CDR1 and CDR2 (germline): LNHDA, SQIVND (reference sequence). The ends lost 2 bases at V and 3 bases at J; junction bases unmatched: 1. CDR3 sequence reads: CASSIRDRGYNEQFF. The CDR3 nucleotides are TGTGCCAGTAGTATACGGGACAGGGGCTACAATGAGCAGTTCTTC. Looking up the rest from reference TRBV19 and TRBJ2-1 gives the full variable domain: DGGITQSPKYLFRKEGQNVTLSCEQNLNHDAMYWYRQDPGQGLRLIYYSQIVNDFQKGDIAEGYSVSREKKESFPLTVTSAQKNPTAFYLCASSIRDRGYNEQFFGPGTRLTVL.

The V and J genes are TRBV7-3 and TRBJ1-1; D is unresolved. V was trimmed by 0 bases and J by 1 base, leaving 0 bases between them. From germline, CDR1 is SGHTA and CDR2 FQGTGA. The CDR3 sequence is 12 residues long. This CDR3 is CASSLTNTEAFF. CDR3 DNA sequence: TGTGCCAGCAGCTTAACGAACACTGAAGCTTTCTTT.

The chain has TRBV11-1 and TRBJ2-3, with TRBD1 matching 8 bases. The CDR3 sequence is 15 residues long. Germline V gene sequence: CDR1 SGHAT, CDR2 FQDESV (reference sequence). With 1 base clipped from V and 5 bases from J, the junction kept 5 bases outside the gene matches. DNA for the CDR3: TGTGCCAGCAGCTTAGGGACAGGGACTCAAGATACGCAGTATTTT. Its protein product is CASSLGTGTQDTQYF.

The chain is built from TRBV19 and TRBJ2-7; 7 positions agree with TRBD1. The CDR3 has 13 amino acids. Germline trimming cut 6 bases from V and 2 bases from J; bases unmatched to any gene: 4. From germline, CDR1 is LNHDA and CDR2 SQIVND (reference sequence). Here the CDR3 DNA reads TGTGCCAGTAGCCGGGACAGTCCCTACGAGCAGTACTTC. Its protein product is CASSRDSPYEQYF. The full variable domain, completed using reference TRBV19 and TRBJ2-7, is DGGITQSPKYLFRKEGQNVTLSCEQNLNHDAMYWYRQDPGQGLRLIYYSQIVNDFQKGDIAEGYSVSREKKESFPLTVTSAQKNPTAFYLCASSRDSPYEQYFGPGTRLTVT.

The chain recombines TRBV5-6 with TRBJ2-5; 9 bases line up with TRBD1. This CDR3 comprises 15 residues. Germline-derived CDR1 and CDR2 are SGHDT and YYEEEE. Unmatched junction bases numbered 5, after V lost 0 bases and J lost 5 bases. The CDR3 DNA follows: TGTGCCAGCAGCTTGGACAGGGGGCTTCCGGAGACCCAGTACTTC. The encoded protein is CASSLDRGLPETQYF.

The V gene is TRBV28, the J gene TRBJ2-3; 8 bases map to TRBD1. The CDR3 extends over 14 amino acids. The V gene's germline CDR1 is MDHEN and CDR2 SYDVKM. Germline trimming cut 4 bases from V and 4 bases from J; bases unmatched to any gene: 4. CDR3 residues: CASSSGQGSDTQYF. CDR3 nucleotide sequence: TGTGCCAGCAGTTCCGGACAGGGATCAGATACGCAGTATTTT.

The chain employs TRBV5-6 and TRBJ1-5; 9 bases are a match to TRBD1. The J segment lost 7 bases and the V segment lost 5 bases, leaving 4 bases of the junction unmatched. In germline, CDR1 is SGHDT, CDR2 YYEEEE. The CDR3 runs 13 residues. The CDR3 is CASRRDRVQPQHF. The CDR3 nucleotides are TGTGCCAGCAGGAGGGACAGGGTACAGCCCCAGCATTTT.

This chain links TRBV11-2 with TRBJ1-2; the match to TRBD1 covers 7 bases. The J segment lost 3 bases and the V segment lost 4 bases, leaving 5 bases of the junction unmatched. Germline CDR1 is SGHAT and CDR2 is FQNNGV. The CDR3 spans 14 residues. The CDR3 loop reads CASSSDRTYYGYTF. In DNA, the CDR3 is TGTGCCAGCAGCTCGGACAGGACTTACTATGGCTACACCTTC.

The gene calls are TRBV18 and TRBJ2-7; D not resolved. Germline CDR1 is KGHSH and CDR2 is LQKENI. V was shortened by 3 bases and J by 3 bases, with 9 bases between the two germline ends. CDR3 length equals 13 residues. The CDR3 is CASSPPVGYEQYF. CDR3 bases: TGTGCCAGCTCACCGCCCGTGGGCTACGAGCAGTACTTC.

This sequence joins TRBV5-1 and TRBJ2-7; D is possibly TRBD2 (6 bases). Per germline, CDR1 SGHRS and CDR2 YFSETQ. V lost 4 bases to trimming and J lost 7 bases, with 15 bases between them. The CDR3 runs to 13 residues. This CDR3 reads CASSPGTEEEQYF. Written as DNA, the CDR3 is TGCGCCAGCAGCCCCGGGACTGAAGAAGAGCAGTACTTC. Filled out from reference TRBV5-1 and TRBJ2-7, the complete variable domain reads KAGVTQTPRYLIKTRGQQVTLSCSPISGHRSVSWYQQTPGQGLQFLFEYFSETQRNKGNFPGRFSGRQFSNSRSEMNVSTLELGDSALYLCASSPGTEEEQYFGPGTRLTVT.

The V gene is TRBV30, the J gene TRBJ2-2; possible D gene TRBD1, 6 bases. Germline CDR1 is GTSNPN and CDR2 is SVGIG (reference sequence). V lost 7 bases and J 4 bases, leaving 19 bases between the germline ends. The CDR3 covers 15 residues. This CDR3 reads CAYHPGTHLTGELFF. In DNA form, the CDR3 reads TGTGCCTATCACCCCGGGACACATCTCACCGGGGAGCTGTTTTTT.

The V call is TRBV28, the J call TRBJ2-7; D is unclear. CDR1 and CDR2 from the germline V gene are MDHEN and SYDVKM. Trimming pared 3 bases from V and 2 bases from J, leaving 8 bases between. The length of the CDR3 is 13 residues. In DNA, the CDR3 is TGTGCCAGCAGTTTGGACGGAACCTACGAGCAGTACTTC. It is translated as CASSLDGTYEQYF.

DNA of the CDR3: TGTGCCAGCACGAGGGACAGGTCCTCCTACGAGCAGTACTTC. Amino acid sequence: CASTRDRSSYEQYF. The rearrangement links TRBV7-8 to TRBJ2-7; 8 nucleotides match TRBD1. With 7 bases clipped from V and 0 bases from J, the junction kept 5 bases outside the gene matches. Germline CDR1 SGHVS, CDR2 FQNEAQ. The CDR3 sequence is 14 residues long.

This rearrangement joins TRBV11-2 to TRBJ1-4; 7 bases are shared with TRBD1. From germline, CDR1 is SGHAT and CDR2 FQNNGV. Germline trimming cut 7 bases from V and 7 bases from J; bases unmatched to any gene: 6. The CDR3 extends over 13 amino acids. This CDR3 is CASTPTGIEKLFF. CDR3 nucleotides: TGTGCCAGCACACCGACAGGGATTGAAAAACTGTTTTTT.

In this sample, this clone turned up once. The chain couples TRBV6-1 to TRBJ2-3; tentative D call: TRBD1 (6 bases). The CDR3 sequence is 14 residues long. CDR1 is MNHNS, CDR2 SASEGT, per germline. V lost 2 bases and J lost 13, with 19 bases in between. CDR3 residues: CASSEIGGTPQEYF. The CDR3 nucleotides are TGTGCCAGCAGTGAAATAGGGGGAACACCACAGGAGTATTTT.

This chain joins TRBV7-8 and TRBJ2-7, with D perhaps TRBD2 (7 bases). The CDR3 totals 17 residues. Germline assignment: CDR1 SGHVS and CDR2 FQNEAQ. Trimming stripped 5 bases from V and 0 bases from J, with 20 bases between. Written as DNA, the CDR3 is TGTGCCAGCAGCCATGATGTACGGGGGGCGAGCTCCTACGAGCAGTACTTC. Its translation: CASSHDVRGASSYEQYF.

The chain couples TRBV7-9 to TRBJ1-2; a weak D match, TRBD1 (5 bases). The CDR3 has 15 residues. Germline values: CDR1 SEHNR, CDR2 FQNEAQ (reference sequence). V was cut by 0 bases and J by 0 bases, with 8 bases left in between. This CDR3 reads CASSLAMTANYGYTF. The CDR3 bases are TGTGCCAGCAGCTTAGCGATGACAGCTAACTATGGCTACACCTTC.

The chain couples TRBV2 to TRBJ1-2, with D unclear. CDR1 and CDR2 from the germline V gene are SNHLY and FYNNEI. Trimming took off 6 bases at V and 14 bases at J, with 16 bases between the two ends. The length of the CDR3 is 11 residues. The CDR3 loop is CASSLSREYTF. The CDR3 nucleotides are TGTGCCAGCAGCCTAAGTCGGGAATATACCTTC.

The V and J genes are TRBV6-5 and TRBJ1-4; 7 bases align to TRBD1. Germline V gives CDR1 MNHEY, CDR2 SVGAGI. The trim removed 6 bases at V and 4 bases at J, leaving 8 bases unmatched. The CDR3 has 15 amino acids. CDR3: CASRPGTAINEKLFF. The DNA of the CDR3 is TGTGCCAGCAGGCCCGGGACAGCTATTAATGAAAAACTGTTTTTT.